Listed below are T cell receptor beta chains from one sample, sequenced in a study of T cell changes during pregnancy in multiple sclerosis. TCRdb's copy holds only in-frame clones and misses some; the assay was immunoSEQ multiplex PCR. The sample lists tens of thousands of clones; roughly nine tenths were seen once. This sample comprised peripheral blood, obtained in the third trimester of pregnancy. The receptors come from a female donor in good health, enrolled as a control in a pregnancy study. Each CDR3 is given without its conserved first and last residue. Clone size, where shown, is once, few, many, or a class for clones that have expanded.

clone_size,v_call,j_call,cdr3_aa
NA,TRBV6-4,TRBJ2-2,ASSDSIGLRDTGELF
NA,TRBV9,TRBJ1-6,ASSAAPGQSNSPLH
NA,TRBV4-1,TRBJ2-7,ASSPPGKSSYEQY
NA,TRBV28,TRBJ1-3,ASSFSTGKGNTIY
NA,TRBV9,TRBJ1-4,ASTSGQGGLEKLF
NA,TRBV5-1,TRBJ2-7,ASSLDQTRGEQY
NA,TRBV18,TRBJ2-4,ASSPDSIHLGNIQY
NA,TRBV30,TRBJ1-1,AWSTYYRGNTEAF
NA,TRBV18,TRBJ2-5,ASSPLPFQDRGRRETQY
NA,TRBV5-1,TRBJ2-7,ASSLGLDSYEQY
NA,TRBV18,TRBJ2-5,ASSPPWQSQETQY
NA,TRBV18,TRBJ2-2,ASSPRLEGELF
NA,TRBV7-8,TRBJ1-2,ASSSRRGGYGYT
NA,TRBV7-2,TRBJ2-1,ASSRTVSYNEQF
once,TRBV11-2,TRBJ1-1,ASSFSGTGGITEAF
NA,TRBV4-3,TRBJ2-2,ASSQGGRGTGELF
NA,TRBV28,TRBJ2-7,ASSSLGDRGNYEQY
NA,TRBV10-3,TRBJ2-7,AISEKVGLAYEQY
NA,TRBV28,TRBJ1-2,ASSLSPPRQGHYGYT
NA,TRBV27,TRBJ2-7,ASSLRQGRTYEQY
NA,TRBV2,TRBJ2-1,ASRDNQLATEQF
once,TRBV4-3,TRBJ2-1,ASSQDKIAGGSYNEQF
NA,TRBV7-9,TRBJ1-1,ASSSLLGGSTEAF
NA,TRBV5-8,TRBJ2-7,ASSKEPGQGKYEQY
NA,TRBV27,TRBJ2-6,ASSFTGVSGANVLT
NA,TRBV5-1,TRBJ2-7,ASSSDRGHYEQY
once,TRBV7-9,TRBJ1-5,ASSGGQGTHQPQH
NA,TRBV2,TRBJ1-4,ASRTREKLF
NA,TRBV7-2,TRBJ1-6,ASSLVRGRFPDSPLH
NA,TRBV5-1,TRBJ2-1,ASSPAVEDEQF
NA,TRBV7-2,TRBJ1-3,ASSPDRSYSGNTIY
NA,TRBV27,TRBJ1-4,ASSWTRLGQGNEKLF
NA,TRBV25-1,TRBJ1-1,ASSELTPNTEAF
NA,TRBV6-5,TRBJ2-3,ASSYEAGVADTQY
once,TRBV6-6,TRBJ1-2,ASSYSGGPYGYT
NA,TRBV19,TRBJ2-3,ASSPQGQGTDTQY
NA,TRBV2,TRBJ2-1,ASRREIAGGAEQF
NA,TRBV6-5,TRBJ2-7,ASIRTGSGEQY
NA,TRBV7-2,TRBJ2-7,ASSFSQGSLYEQY
NA,TRBV6-5,TRBJ2-7,ASSYEGGIGGEQY
NA,TRBV14,TRBJ2-7,ASSQGARYEQY
NA,TRBV11-2,TRBJ2-7,ASSLDSGLPYEQY
NA,TRBV27,TRBJ1-1,ASSRTDPMNTEAF
once,TRBV5-1,TRBJ1-6,ASSPWTGSSYNSPLH
NA,TRBV6-5,TRBJ1-2,ASSTGGLAYGYT
NA,TRBV6-5,TRBJ2-3,ASSQVITDTQY
NA,TRBV19,TRBJ1-2,ASRWSGGGFGYT
once,TRBV11-2,TRBJ2-7,ASSPPGLGYEQY
NA,TRBV18,TRBJ2-7,ASSPRTGSYEQY
NA,TRBV7-2,TRBJ1-3,ASSPQRLGFSGNTIY
NA,TRBV18,TRBJ2-7,ASSPSGTGYEQY
NA,TRBV5-4,TRBJ2-5,ASSMRGRRRGPTQY
NA,TRBV27,TRBJ2-7,ASPSGQGPQSYEQY
NA,TRBV13,TRBJ1-1,ASSSETTGAF
NA,TRBV10-3,TRBJ2-4,AISESEVGAKNIQY